This is a list of T cell receptor beta chains from one sample in a study of shared T cell receptors in the human thymus. Here immunoSEQ multiplex PCR was the method, and the copy in TCRdb shows in-frame clones only, minus some. Counted here are about 660,000 clones, around 87% occurring once; the ten biggest clones make up more than 0.009%. This sample was also put to use in a study of human thymus T cells.

The sequenced sample consisted of thymocytes. All receptors derive from a boy younger than two with a congenital heart defect. The CDR3 runs from the conserved cysteine through the conserved F or W. The D gene is left open where the match is weak. For some rows the clone size is stated as once, few or many, or as a class when expanded; others skip it.

clone size: .
V gene: TRBV5-6
D gene: .
J gene: TRBJ2-3
CDR3 length: 16
CDR3 DNA: TGTGCCAGCAGCTTGTATCCTACGATTACCACAGATACGCAGTATTTT
CDR3 protein: CASSLYPTITTDTQYF

clone size: .
V gene: TRBV5-6
D gene: TRBD2
J gene: TRBJ2-3
CDR3 length: 16
CDR3 DNA: TGTGCCAGCAGCACCGGGACTAGCCGCCGCACAGATACGCAGTATTTT
CDR3 protein: CASSTGTSRRTDTQYF

clone size: .
V gene: TRBV19
D gene: .
J gene: TRBJ2-7
CDR3 length: 17
CDR3 DNA: TGTGCCAGTAGTCGATGCGGGGATCCGGGCAGGGAGTGCGAGCAGTACTTC
CDR3 protein: CASSRCGDPGRECEQYF

clone size: .
V gene: TRBV19
D gene: .
J gene: TRBJ1-3
CDR3 length: 16
CDR3 DNA: TGTGCCAGTAGTATAGACGAGGGAGAGTTTGGAAACACCATATATTTT
CDR3 protein: CASSIDEGEFGNTIYF

clone size: .
V gene: TRBV7-9
D gene: TRBD2
J gene: TRBJ2-3
CDR3 length: 18
CDR3 DNA: TGTGCCAGCAGCTTACTGGGACTAGCGGGGGAAGGGGCAGATACGCAGTATTTT
CDR3 protein: CASSLLGLAGEGADTQYF

clone size: .
V gene: TRBV27
D gene: .
J gene: TRBJ1-5
CDR3 length: 14
CDR3 DNA: TGTGCCAGCAGTCTAGGGGGGGGCAATCAGCCCCAGCATTTT
CDR3 protein: CASSLGGGNQPQHF

clone size: .
V gene: TRBV11-2
D gene: TRBD1
J gene: TRBJ2-7
CDR3 length: 15
CDR3 DNA: TGTGCCAGCAGCTTAGGAACAGGGGGTGGGGACGAGCAGTACTTC
CDR3 protein: CASSLGTGGGDEQYF

clone size: few
V gene: TRBV5-4
D gene: TRBD1
J gene: TRBJ2-2
CDR3 length: 13
CDR3 DNA: TGTGCCAGCAGCTTCACAGGGGCCGGGGAGCTGTTTTTT
CDR3 protein: CASSFTGAGELFF

clone size: .
V gene: TRBV5-1
D gene: .
J gene: TRBJ1-3
CDR3 length: 15
CDR3 DNA: TGCGCCAGCAGCTTGGAAACAAGCTCTGGAAACACCATATATTTT
CDR3 protein: CASSLETSSGNTIYF

clone size: .
V gene: TRBV5-6
D gene: .
J gene: TRBJ1-5
CDR3 length: 13
CDR3 DNA: TGTGCCAGCAGCTTGTATCTTTCTCAGCCCCAGCATTTT
CDR3 protein: CASSLYLSQPQHF

clone size: .
V gene: TRBV27
D gene: TRBD1
J gene: TRBJ1-6
CDR3 length: 17
CDR3 DNA: TGTGCCAGCAGTTTATCAAGGGGGCAGGGGAATAATTCACCCCTCCACTTT
CDR3 protein: CASSLSRGQGNNSPLHF

clone size: .
V gene: TRBV12-1
D gene: .
J gene: TRBJ1-5
CDR3 length: 15
CDR3 DNA: TGTGCCAGCAGATTACAACAGGGATCGGATCAGCCCCAGCATTTT
CDR3 protein: CASRLQQGSDQPQHF

clone size: .
V gene: TRBV27
D gene: .
J gene: TRBJ2-6
CDR3 length: 15
CDR3 DNA: TGTGCCAGCGGGAGAGAACTCTCTGGGGCCAACGTCCTGACTTTC
CDR3 protein: CASGRELSGANVLTF

clone size: .
V gene: TRBV4-2
D gene: TRBD1
J gene: TRBJ2-7
CDR3 length: 13
CDR3 DNA: TGTGCCAGCAGCCATCAGGGGGAGTACGAGCAGTACTTC
CDR3 protein: CASSHQGEYEQYF

clone size: .
V gene: TRBV27
D gene: TRBD1
J gene: TRBJ1-1
CDR3 length: 22
CDR3 DNA: TGTGCCAGCAGTTTATATAGGGGCTCGAGGGGGCAATTGCCCCCTTTGAACACTGAAGCTTTCTTT
CDR3 protein: CASSLYRGSRGQLPPLNTEAFF

clone size: .
V gene: TRBV7-2
D gene: TRBD1
J gene: TRBJ1-4
CDR3 length: 15
CDR3 DNA: TGTGCCAGCAGCCTAACCGGGACAGATAATGAAAAACTGTTTTTT
CDR3 protein: CASSLTGTDNEKLFF

clone size: .
V gene: TRBV9
D gene: .
J gene: TRBJ2-7
CDR3 length: 13
CDR3 DNA: TGTGCCAGCAGCTCAGGGGGGAGCTACGAGCAGTACTTC
CDR3 protein: CASSSGGSYEQYF

clone size: .
V gene: TRBV5-4
D gene: .
J gene: TRBJ1-1
CDR3 length: 17
CDR3 DNA: TGTGCCAGCAGCTTGTGGGGGAGGGGGGGCATGAACACTGAAGCTTTCTTT
CDR3 protein: CASSLWGRGGMNTEAFF

clone size: .
V gene: TRBV19
D gene: .
J gene: TRBJ2-3
CDR3 length: 17
CDR3 DNA: TGTGCCAGTAGTATAGATCGCAGCGGGTGTAACACAGATACGCAGTATTTT
CDR3 protein: CASSIDRSGCNTDTQYF

clone size: .
V gene: TRBV27
D gene: TRBD2
J gene: TRBJ2-1
CDR3 length: 15
CDR3 DNA: TGTGCCAGCAGTCCACCCGGGACTAGCTTCAATGAGCAGTTCTTC
CDR3 protein: CASSPPGTSFNEQFF

clone size: .
V gene: TRBV28
D gene: .
J gene: TRBJ1-2
CDR3 length: 14
CDR3 DNA: TGTGCCAGCAGTTTTCTTGGCACCTCATATGGCTACACCTTC
CDR3 protein: CASSFLGTSYGYTF

clone size: .
V gene: TRBV5-5
D gene: TRBD1
J gene: TRBJ1-6
CDR3 length: 18
CDR3 DNA: TGTGCCAGCAGCTTCTATATCAGGGGGAAGGGACCCAATTCACCCCTCCACTTT
CDR3 protein: CASSFYIRGKGPNSPLHF

clone size: .
V gene: TRBV7-9
D gene: .
J gene: TRBJ1-2
CDR3 length: 14
CDR3 DNA: TGTGCCAGCAGCTTATATGCCGGAGTCTATGGCTACACCTTC
CDR3 protein: CASSLYAGVYGYTF

clone size: .
V gene: TRBV4-3
D gene: TRBD1
J gene: TRBJ1-1
CDR3 length: 16
CDR3 DNA: TGCGCCAGCAGCCAAGATAGGGACAGGAGGGACACTGAAGCTTTCTTT
CDR3 protein: CASSQDRDRRDTEAFF

clone size: .
V gene: TRBV2
D gene: .
J gene: TRBJ1-6
CDR3 length: 15
CDR3 DNA: TGTGCCAGCAGTGCGCTGGGCTCCTATAATTCCCCCCTCCACTTT
CDR3 protein: CASSALGSYNSPLHF

clone size: once
V gene: TRBV6-5
D gene: .
J gene: TRBJ1-1
CDR3 length: 15
CDR3 DNA: TGTGCCAGCAGTTACTCGGAGGGTGTCGGCACTGAAGCTTTCTTT
CDR3 protein: CASSYSEGVGTEAFF

clone size: .
V gene: TRBV9
D gene: .
J gene: TRBJ2-1
CDR3 length: 16
CDR3 DNA: TGTGCCAGCAGCGCCCCTGGGGCGGGAAGCGCCAATGAGCAGTTCTTC
CDR3 protein: CASSAPGAGSANEQFF

clone size: .
V gene: TRBV28
D gene: .
J gene: TRBJ1-2
CDR3 length: 14
CDR3 DNA: TGTGCCAGCAGTTGGGCGGACAAGTACTATGGCTACACCTTC
CDR3 protein: CASSWADKYYGYTF

clone size: once
V gene: TRBV28
D gene: TRBD2
J gene: TRBJ2-1
CDR3 length: 16
CDR3 DNA: TGTGCCAGCAGTTTAGGGGGAGGGGACTCCTACAATGAGCAGTTCTTC
CDR3 protein: CASSLGGGDSYNEQFF

clone size: once
V gene: TRBV7-9
D gene: TRBD1
J gene: TRBJ2-7
CDR3 length: 15
CDR3 DNA: TGTGCCAGCAGCGTAGGACAGGGTGTACCCTACGAGCAGTACTTC
CDR3 protein: CASSVGQGVPYEQYF

clone size: few
V gene: TRBV19
D gene: TRBD1
J gene: TRBJ1-5
CDR3 length: 18
CDR3 DNA: TGTGCCAGTAGTATCGGGACAGGGAGGCCTACTAGCAATCAGCCCCAGCATTTT
CDR3 protein: CASSIGTGRPTSNQPQHF

clone size: .
V gene: TRBV19
D gene: .
J gene: TRBJ1-5
CDR3 length: 15
CDR3 DNA: TGTGCCAGTAGTATCTCGGGGATGAGCAATCAGCCCCAGCATTTT
CDR3 protein: CASSISGMSNQPQHF

clone size: .
V gene: TRBV5-6
D gene: TRBD2
J gene: TRBJ2-1
CDR3 length: 16
CDR3 DNA: TGTGCCAGCAGCCTCGTAGCGGGAGAGGAGAAGAATGAGCAGTTCTTC
CDR3 protein: CASSLVAGEEKNEQFF

clone size: .
V gene: TRBV10-3
D gene: TRBD2
J gene: TRBJ2-1
CDR3 length: 16
CDR3 DNA: TGTGCCATCAGCCCCACAGCGGGAGGGCCCTACAATGAGCAGTTCTTC
CDR3 protein: CAISPTAGGPYNEQFF

clone size: once
V gene: TRBV4-3
D gene: TRBD2
J gene: TRBJ2-3
CDR3 length: 17
CDR3 DNA: TGCGCCAGCAGCCATGTCCCGACTAGCACGGACACAGATACGCAGTATTTT
CDR3 protein: CASSHVPTSTDTDTQYF

clone size: .
V gene: TRBV28
D gene: .
J gene: TRBJ1-3
CDR3 length: 17
CDR3 DNA: TGTGCCAGCAGTTTGCTACTAAACGGATTCTCTGGAAACACCATATATTTT
CDR3 protein: CASSLLLNGFSGNTIYF

clone size: .
V gene: TRBV4-3
D gene: TRBD2
J gene: TRBJ2-3
CDR3 length: 15
CDR3 DNA: TGCGCCAGCTCCGGGACTAGCGGAGTTACAGATACGCAGTATTTT
CDR3 protein: CASSGTSGVTDTQYF

clone size: .
V gene: TRBV10-1
D gene: .
J gene: TRBJ2-3
CDR3 length: 15
CDR3 DNA: TGCGCCAGCAGCGCGGTAGCGGAAAGCACAGATACGCAGTATTTT
CDR3 protein: CASSAVAESTDTQYF

clone size: few
V gene: TRBV5-6
D gene: .
J gene: TRBJ2-1
CDR3 length: 15
CDR3 DNA: TGTGCCAGCAGCTTTGTGGGGCGCGGTAGGAATGAGCAGTTCTTC
CDR3 protein: CASSFVGRGRNEQFF

clone size: .
V gene: TRBV5-6
D gene: .
J gene: TRBJ2-7
CDR3 length: 14
CDR3 DNA: TGTGCCAGCAGCTTAATAGCATCCTCCTACGAGCAGTACTTC
CDR3 protein: CASSLIASSYEQYF

clone size: .
V gene: TRBV29-1
D gene: .
J gene: TRBJ1-1
CDR3 length: 13
CDR3 DNA: TGCAGCGTTGTAGGGGCTCTGAACACTGAAGCTTTCTTT
CDR3 protein: CSVVGALNTEAFF

clone size: .
V gene: TRBV19
D gene: TRBD2
J gene: TRBJ2-7
CDR3 length: 17
CDR3 DNA: TGTGCCAGTAGCCAAGACGATAGCGGGAGTCCCACCTACGAGCAGTACTTC
CDR3 protein: CASSQDDSGSPTYEQYF

clone size: .
V gene: TRBV27
D gene: .
J gene: TRBJ1-5
CDR3 length: 14
CDR3 DNA: TGTGCCAGCAGTTTAGCCTATAGCAATCAGCCCCAGCATTTT
CDR3 protein: CASSLAYSNQPQHF

clone size: .
V gene: TRBV18
D gene: .
J gene: TRBJ1-2
CDR3 length: 16
CDR3 DNA: TGTGCCAGCTCACCAATTACGGGGGAAGGTGACTATGGCTACACCTTC
CDR3 protein: CASSPITGEGDYGYTF

clone size: .
V gene: TRBV23-1
D gene: .
J gene: TRBJ2-5
CDR3 length: 16
CDR3 DNA: TGCGCCAGCAGTCCCTTACGTTTGACAGGCGAAGAGACCCAGTACTTC
CDR3 protein: CASSPLRLTGEETQYF

clone size: .
V gene: TRBV4-3
D gene: .
J gene: TRBJ2-3
CDR3 length: 16
CDR3 DNA: TGCGCCAGCAGCCCGCGGACACAGCCAAGCACAGATACGCAGTATTTT
CDR3 protein: CASSPRTQPSTDTQYF

clone size: .
V gene: TRBV5-6
D gene: .
J gene: TRBJ2-1
CDR3 length: 18
CDR3 DNA: TGTGCCAGCAGCTTGTCGGTAGTAAGGGAGGAAACCTACAATGAGCAGTTCTTC
CDR3 protein: CASSLSVVREETYNEQFF

clone size: .
V gene: TRBV5-5
D gene: .
J gene: TRBJ2-7
CDR3 length: 14
CDR3 DNA: TGTGCCAGCTTTTCCGGGCAGGGCGCCTACGAGCAGTACTTC
CDR3 protein: CASFSGQGAYEQYF

clone size: .
V gene: TRBV19
D gene: TRBD2
J gene: TRBJ2-1
CDR3 length: 17
CDR3 DNA: TGTGCCAGTAGTATATTAGGCGGACTAGCGGGAGCAGAGGAGCAGTTCTTC
CDR3 protein: CASSILGGLAGAEEQFF

clone size: once
V gene: TRBV19
D gene: .
J gene: TRBJ2-1
CDR3 length: 15
CDR3 DNA: TGTGCCAGTACTACCTTTGGGGCAGCCTACAATGAGCAGTTCTTC
CDR3 protein: CASTTFGAAYNEQFF

clone size: .
V gene: TRBV4-2
D gene: .
J gene: TRBJ1-5
CDR3 length: 14
CDR3 DNA: TGTGCCAGCAGCCAACAGTTCTTAAAGCAGCCCCAGCATTTT
CDR3 protein: CASSQQFLKQPQHF

clone size: .
V gene: TRBV20-1
D gene: .
J gene: TRBJ2-7
CDR3 length: 11
CDR3 DNA: TGCAGTGCTAGGCAGGGATACGAGCAGTACTTC
CDR3 protein: CSARQGYEQYF